This T cell receptor (beta chain) was sequenced during a study of T-cell reconstitution after alpha-beta-depleted transplantation in children (dated by TCRdb to 2015 to 2016). About the full investigation: T-cell immune reconstitution after TCRalphabeta/CD19-depleted allogeneic hematopoietic cell transplantation in children was quantitatively tracked in the study by means of TCR repertoire profiling.

About this clonotype: The antigen this receptor binds is unknown. Base qualities are missing; no much larger clone stands one base away.

The library was generated by PCR. The listed sequencing device is Illumina HiSeq 2500. To normalize quantification of the TCRbeta repertoire, the TCR libraries were built with molecular barcoding that relied on unique molecular identifiers. TCRdb reprocessed the public reads (quality trimming at Q25 with fastp, clone calling with MiXCR) and kept in-frame beta chains. Each CDR3 protein gets just one entry, which takes the most common genes and DNA from the rows behind it. The sample table contains 500,000 or so distinct CDR3 sequences; only one count was recorded for 32% of them. The leading ten clones occupy approximately 2.3% of the sample. The cysteine opens and the phenylalanine closes a CDR3 of 12 amino acids. Just the 36-base CDR3 DNA is kept, in frame starting at base 1. V was cut back by 3 bases and J by 10 bases, leaving a gap of 10 bases between them. According to the germline V gene, CDR1 reads LGHNA and CDR2 reads YSLEER.

The chain couples TRBV4-3 to TRBJ2-1; a weak D assignment points to TRBD2 (6 bases agree). The starting material was PBMCs from the stem cell graft donor, obtained from the stem cell graft. The sequence derives from a human donor who donated a stem cell graft to a child with aplastic anemia. The CDR3 corresponds to CASSHRLGEQFF. The sequence in DNA is TGCGCCAGCAGCCACCGACTAGGGGAGCAGTTCTTC.